The TCR beta chain described here comes from a study of identical twins. Findings and limits, study-wide: Beta clonotypes that were abundant in cord blood contained fewer insertions, a pattern absent from memory repertoires. Invariant MAIT and iNKT cells could partly confound zero-insertion analyses. Models predicted less out-of-frame TCR alpha sharing in monozygotic twins than was found.

V shed 3 bases and J shed 12 bases, with 21 bases lying between them. The germline gives CDR1 MDHEN, CDR2 SYDVKM. This CDR3 is 14 amino acids long. A universal primer binding site was introduced by template switching. The final cDNA contained unique molecular identifiers. From the 5' RACE reads, TCRdb called clonotypes with MiXCR, one entry per CDR3 protein. The sample holds 1.5 million to 2 million distinct CDR3 sequences; roughly 35% are singletons and the top ten take less than 0.35%. About this clonotype: Antigen unknown. It may be a read error: a sequence one base away is much more abundant.

This receptor was taken from a newborn girl in good health. This chain connects TRBV28 to TRBJ2-7; D might be TRBD2 (6 bases). The sample taken for sequencing was cord blood. CDR3 nucleotides: TGTGCCAGCAGTTTGTGGAGGGCCGAAGAGACCCGGTACTTC. Translated: CASSLWRAEETRYF.